The T cell receptor (beta chain) described here comes from a study of CXCR3-negative and CXCR3-positive naive CD8 T cells. Notes on this clonotype: Its antigen is not known.

There are 14 residues in the CDR3. CDR1 SEHNR and CDR2 FQNEAQ come from the germline V gene (reference sequence). Notes on the study in general: Naive subsets did not differ in surface CD5, and TRB CDR3 properties served to infer TCR strength. TRB CDR3s were more hydrophobic in CXCR3-positive than in CXCR3-negative naive cells.

Through 5' RACE with UMI labels, the TRB cDNA libraries were prepared. TCRdb re-called the 5' RACE reads, yielding one record per CDR3 amino acid sequence without DNA. The table counts 55,000 to 65,000 distinct CDR3 sequences; 3.5% to 5.5% lies in the top ten. V gene TRBV7-9 combines with J gene TRBJ1-1; TCRdb's D call of TRBD1 is untestable without DNA. This receptor was identified in a human donor in good health. Some clones in this sample may be carry-over from other donors' samples. The sequencing input was naive CXCR3- CD8+ T cells from blood. Subset defined: CD45RO-CCR7+CD27+CD95- naive CD8+ T cells lacking CXCR3 (TNR3-). The CDR3 here is CASSSTGDYTEAFF.